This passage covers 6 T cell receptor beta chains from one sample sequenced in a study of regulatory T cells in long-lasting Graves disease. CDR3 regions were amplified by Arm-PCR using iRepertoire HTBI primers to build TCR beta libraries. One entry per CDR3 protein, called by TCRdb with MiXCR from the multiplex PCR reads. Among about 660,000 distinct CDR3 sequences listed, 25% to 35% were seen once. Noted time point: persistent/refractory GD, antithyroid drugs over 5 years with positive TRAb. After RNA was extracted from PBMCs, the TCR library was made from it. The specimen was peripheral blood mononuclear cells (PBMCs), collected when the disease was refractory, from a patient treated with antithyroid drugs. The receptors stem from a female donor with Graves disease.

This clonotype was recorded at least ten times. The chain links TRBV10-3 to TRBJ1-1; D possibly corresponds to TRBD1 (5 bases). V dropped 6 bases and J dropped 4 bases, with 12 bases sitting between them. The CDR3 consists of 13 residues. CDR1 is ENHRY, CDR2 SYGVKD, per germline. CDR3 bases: TGTGCCATCAGCAGGGAGAAGGGCACTGAAGCTTTCTTT. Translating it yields CAISREKGTEAFF.

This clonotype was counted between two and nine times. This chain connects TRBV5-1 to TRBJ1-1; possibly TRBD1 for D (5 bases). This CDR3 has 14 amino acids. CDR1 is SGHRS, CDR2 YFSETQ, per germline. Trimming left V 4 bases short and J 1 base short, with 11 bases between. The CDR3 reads CASSTGLPNTEAFF. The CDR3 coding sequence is TGCGCCAGCAGCACGGGACTTCCGAACACTGAAGCTTTCTTT.

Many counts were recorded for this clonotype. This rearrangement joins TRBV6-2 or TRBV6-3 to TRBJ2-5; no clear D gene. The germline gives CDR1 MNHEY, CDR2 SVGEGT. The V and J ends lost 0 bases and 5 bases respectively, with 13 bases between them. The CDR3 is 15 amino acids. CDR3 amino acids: CASSYSHGGHETQYF. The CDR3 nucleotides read TGTGCCAGCAGTTACTCCCACGGTGGGCACGAGACCCAGTACTTC.

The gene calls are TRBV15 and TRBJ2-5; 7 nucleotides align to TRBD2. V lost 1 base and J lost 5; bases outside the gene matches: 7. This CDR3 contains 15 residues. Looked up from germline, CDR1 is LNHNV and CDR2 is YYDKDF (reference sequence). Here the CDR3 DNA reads TGTGCCACCAGCAGAGGGACGGGAGGCGGGGAGACCCAGTACTTC. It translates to CATSRGTGGGETQYF.

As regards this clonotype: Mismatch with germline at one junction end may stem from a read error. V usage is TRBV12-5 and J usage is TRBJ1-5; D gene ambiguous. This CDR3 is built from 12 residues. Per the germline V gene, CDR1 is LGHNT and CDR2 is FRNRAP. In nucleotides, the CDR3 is TGTGCTGGTGGGCGACTCGAACAGCCCCAGCATTTT. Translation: CAGGRLEQPQHF.

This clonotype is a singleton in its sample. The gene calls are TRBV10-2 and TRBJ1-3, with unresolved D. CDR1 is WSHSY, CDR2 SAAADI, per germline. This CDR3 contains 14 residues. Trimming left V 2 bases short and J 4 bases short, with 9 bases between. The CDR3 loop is CASSEHPPGNTIYF. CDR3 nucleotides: TGCGCCAGCAGTGAGCATCCTCCCGGAAACACCATATATTTT.